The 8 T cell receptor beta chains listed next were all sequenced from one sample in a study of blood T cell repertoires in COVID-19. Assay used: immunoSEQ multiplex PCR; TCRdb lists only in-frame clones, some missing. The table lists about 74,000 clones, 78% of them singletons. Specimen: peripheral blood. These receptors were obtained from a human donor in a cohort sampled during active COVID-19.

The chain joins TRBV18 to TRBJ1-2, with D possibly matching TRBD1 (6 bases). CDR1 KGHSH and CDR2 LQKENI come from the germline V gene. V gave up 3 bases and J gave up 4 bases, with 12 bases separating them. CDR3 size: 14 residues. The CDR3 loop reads CASSPQDRIYGYTF. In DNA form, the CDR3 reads TGTGCCAGCTCACCTCAAGACAGGATCTATGGCTACACCTTC.

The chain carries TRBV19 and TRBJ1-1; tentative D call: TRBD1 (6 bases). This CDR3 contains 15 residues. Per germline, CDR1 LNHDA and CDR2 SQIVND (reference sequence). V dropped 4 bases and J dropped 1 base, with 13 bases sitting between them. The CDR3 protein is CASSTQGRRNTEAFF. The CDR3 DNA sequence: TGTGCCAGTAGTACTCAGGGGCGGCGGAACACTGAAGCTTTCTTT. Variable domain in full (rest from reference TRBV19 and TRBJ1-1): DGGITQSPKYLFRKEGQNVTLSCEQNLNHDAMYWYRQDPGQGLRLIYYSQIVNDFQKGDIAEGYSVSREKKESFPLTVTSAQKNPTAFYLCASSTQGRRNTEAFFGQGTRLTVV.

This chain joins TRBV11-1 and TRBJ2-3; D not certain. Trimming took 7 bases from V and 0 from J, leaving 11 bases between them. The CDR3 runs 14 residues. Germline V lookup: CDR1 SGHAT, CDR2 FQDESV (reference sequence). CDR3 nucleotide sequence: TGTGCCAGCACCCCGACATTTAGCACAGATACGCAGTATTTT. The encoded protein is CASTPTFSTDTQYF.

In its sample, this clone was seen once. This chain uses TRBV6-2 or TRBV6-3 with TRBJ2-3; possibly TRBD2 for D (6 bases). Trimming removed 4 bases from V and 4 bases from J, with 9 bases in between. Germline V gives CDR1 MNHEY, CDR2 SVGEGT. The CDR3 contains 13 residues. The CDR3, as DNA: TGTGCCAGCAGTTGGAGGGCCCCAGATACGCAGTATTTT. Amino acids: CASSWRAPDTQYF.

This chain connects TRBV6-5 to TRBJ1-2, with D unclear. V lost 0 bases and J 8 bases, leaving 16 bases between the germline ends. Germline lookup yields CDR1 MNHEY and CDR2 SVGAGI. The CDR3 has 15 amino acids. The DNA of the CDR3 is TGTGCCAGCAGTTACTCGAGGGCCGCTCCTATGGGCTACACCTTC. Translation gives CASSYSRAAPMGYTF.

CDR3 in DNA: TGTGCCATTACCGGGACAGGGCCAATAAACTATGGCTACACCTTC. Its protein is CAITGTGPINYGYTF. The chain has TRBV2 and TRBJ1-2; 9 positions match TRBD1. The germline V gene encodes CDR1 SNHLY and CDR2 FYNNEI. V lost 10 bases, J lost 2 bases, and 11 bases stayed unmatched. This CDR3 is 15 amino acids long.

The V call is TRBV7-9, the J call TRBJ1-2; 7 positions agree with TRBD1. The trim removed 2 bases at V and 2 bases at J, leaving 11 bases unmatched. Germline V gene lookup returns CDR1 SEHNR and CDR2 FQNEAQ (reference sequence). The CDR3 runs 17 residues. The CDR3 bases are TGTGCCAGCAGCTTACGAGACCCGGACAGGCCAAACTATGGCTACACCTTC. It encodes CASSLRDPDRPNYGYTF.

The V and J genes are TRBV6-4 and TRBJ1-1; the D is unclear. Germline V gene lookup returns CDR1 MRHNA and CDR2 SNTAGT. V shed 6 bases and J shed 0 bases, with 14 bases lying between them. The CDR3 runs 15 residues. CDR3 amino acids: CASRPTQSLNTEAFF. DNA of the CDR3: TGTGCCAGCAGACCAACACAGAGCCTGAACACTGAAGCTTTCTTT.